This TCR beta chain was profiled in a study of beta chain features in type 1 diabetes. Expressed TCRB transcripts got sequenced, as all isolated RNA was reverse transcribed. Some clones are missing from TCRdb's copy, which holds only in-frame ones; the method was immunoSEQ multiplex PCR. The sample records 150,000 to 200,000 clones, 9% to 10% being singletons. In germline, CDR1 is LNHDA, CDR2 SQIVND (reference sequence). This CDR3 has 14 residues. Trimming cost V 7 bases and J 2 bases, with 15 bases left between them. Findings and caveats of the study: Among all four CD4+ subsets, Type 1 diabetes patients had TCRB CDR3s that were moderately but significantly shorter. High-TCR-expressing cells could be over-represented by cDNA sequencing.

This clone was detected a few times. What it recognizes is unknown. V and J are TRBV19 and TRBJ2-7, with D maybe TRBD1 (5 bases). The specimen sequenced was central memory CD4+ T cells from blood. The sequence was collected from a young woman with type 1 diabetes. DNA for the CDR3: TGTGCCAGTAACTTGCTGACAGAAGCCTACGAGCAGTACTTC. This translates into CASNLLTEAYEQYF.